This entry lists 22 T cell receptor beta chains sequenced from one sample in a study of blood T cell repertoires in COVID-19. Data came from immunoSEQ multiplex PCR; TCRdb stores just in-frame clones and leaves some out. Here the sample spans under 400,000 clones, about nine tenths being singletons. Sequencing was done on a sample of peripheral blood. Receptors were obtained from a woman in her fifties or sixties with COVID-19, enrolled during active disease.

This clone was observed a handful of times. The chain couples TRBV19 to TRBJ1-1; 8 bases align to TRBD1. This CDR3 is built from 14 residues. Germline V lookup: CDR1 LNHDA, CDR2 SQIVND (reference sequence). Trimming removed 3 bases from V and 4 bases from J; junction bases left unmatched: 4. The CDR3 reads CASSIGQGTTEAFF. The CDR3 DNA reads as TGTGCCAGTAGTATTGGACAGGGCACCACTGAAGCTTTCTTT. Variable domain in full (rest from reference TRBV19 and TRBJ1-1): DGGITQSPKYLFRKEGQNVTLSCEQNLNHDAMYWYRQDPGQGLRLIYYSQIVNDFQKGDIAEGYSVSREKKESFPLTVTSAQKNPTAFYLCASSIGQGTTEAFFGQGTRLTVV.

This chain links TRBV7-9 with TRBJ1-6; unclear D gene. The CDR3 length is 15 residues. CDR1 is SEHNR and CDR2 is FQNEAQ in the germline V gene (reference sequence). V lost 1 base and J 9 bases, leaving 13 bases between the germline ends. The CDR3 coding sequence is TGTGCCAGCAGCTTAGTTGGAGCTACGGGTTCACCCCTCCACTTT. Translating it yields CASSLVGATGSPLHF.

This chain's CDR3 is CATSASLAGGINEQFF. CDR3 sequence (DNA): TGTGCCACCAGCGCCTCTTTAGCGGGGGGAATCAATGAGCAGTTCTTC. This chain uses TRBV24-1 with TRBJ2-1; 10 bases fit TRBD2. Germline CDR1 is KGHDR and CDR2 is SFDVKD. The V gene end was trimmed by 7 bases and the J gene end by 6 bases; junction bases not matched to a gene: 11. The CDR3 contains 16 residues.

This chain links TRBV3-1 (or the pseudogene TRBV3-2) with TRBJ1-3; no clear D. The CDR3 loop spans 16 amino acids. The germline CDR1 and CDR2 sequences are LGHDT and YNNKEL (reference sequence). V was shortened by 1 base and J by 4 bases, with 14 bases between the two germline ends. In nucleotides, the CDR3 is TGTGCCAGCAGCCAAGGGAAGCGGGGTGCCGGAAACACCATATATTTT. Encoded protein: CASSQGKRGAGNTIYF.

The rearrangement uses TRBV28 and TRBJ2-3, with 7 bases aligning to TRBD1. V was pared by 6 bases and J by 2 bases, with 5 bases of the junction left unmatched. The CDR3 covers 14 residues. Germline-derived CDR1 and CDR2 are MDHEN and SYDVKM. The chain's CDR3 is CASSLGQITDTQYF. The CDR3 DNA sequence: TGTGCCAGCAGCCTGGGACAGATCACAGATACGCAGTATTTT.

In DNA form, the CDR3 reads TGTGCCAGCACACCGGACTACCCAAACACCGGGGAGCTGTTTTTT. This encodes CASTPDYPNTGELFF. The chain uses TRBV28 and TRBJ2-2; D perhaps matches TRBD2 (6 bases). With 7 bases removed from V and 2 bases from J, the gap between germline ends came to 14 bases. This CDR3 has 15 amino acids. Germline lookup yields CDR1 MDHEN and CDR2 SYDVKM.

The chain uses TRBV3-1 (or the pseudogene TRBV3-2) and TRBJ1-4; 8 positions match TRBD1. The CDR3 has 14 amino acids. Germline CDR1 LGHDT, CDR2 YNNKEL (reference sequence). The V and J ends lost 4 bases and 10 bases, in that order; junction bases with no gene match: 8. CDR3 coding DNA: TGTGCCAGCAGCCCCCAAGGGACAGGCGGAAAACTGTTTTTT. Translating gives CASSPQGTGGKLFF.

The chain couples TRBV19 to TRBJ1-1; the D gene is possibly TRBD1 (6 bases). Trimming shortened V by 5 bases and J by 0 bases, and 10 bases separated the two germline ends. The CDR3 totals 14 residues. CDR1 and CDR2 from the germline V gene are LNHDA and SQIVND (reference sequence). The CDR3 reads CASSYDRMNTEAFF. CDR3 in DNA: TGTGCCAGTAGTTATGACAGGATGAACACTGAAGCTTTCTTT.

The rearrangement uses TRBV5-1 and TRBJ1-1; 7 bases match TRBD1. V trimming: 5 bases; J trimming: 5 bases; junction bases outside the gene matches: 9. Germline CDR1 and CDR2: SGHRS and YFSETQ. CDR3 length equals 14 residues. The chain's CDR3 is CASRLATGATEAFF. CDR3 in DNA: TGCGCCAGCAGACTAGCCACAGGGGCAACTGAAGCTTTCTTT.

V and J are TRBV7-2 and TRBJ2-3; 10 positions agree with TRBD2. Per the germline V gene, CDR1 is SGHTA and CDR2 is FQGNSA. CDR3 size: 17 residues. V trimming: 2 bases; J trimming: 0 bases; junction bases outside the gene matches: 5. CDR3 protein: CASSLMGLALSTDTQYF. DNA for the CDR3: TGTGCCAGCAGCTTAATGGGACTAGCGCTAAGCACAGATACGCAGTATTTT.

The count of this clone is one. The chain couples TRBV6-5 to TRBJ2-1; D not certain. Trimming pared 6 bases from V and 4 bases from J, leaving 7 bases between. The CDR3 is 12 residues long. Germline assignment: CDR1 MNHEY and CDR2 SVGAGI. The CDR3 here is CASRILYNEQFF. The DNA for the CDR3 is TGTGCCAGCAGAATACTGTACAATGAGCAGTTCTTC.

CDR3 in DNA: TGTGCCAGCAGCTTAGCTTTGGGGACAACTAACTATGGCTACACCTTC. Protein: CASSLALGTTNYGYTF. The chain employs TRBV7-9 and TRBJ1-2; D is perhaps TRBD1 (6 bases). This CDR3 spans 16 amino acids. CDR1 SEHNR and CDR2 FQNEAQ come from the germline V gene (reference sequence). The V end was cut by 0 bases, the J end by 0 bases, with 11 bases between.

CDR3 sequence reads: CASSYFGTSNHEQFF. CDR3 in DNA: TGTGCCAGCAGTTACTTCGGGACTAGTAATCATGAGCAGTTCTTC. The chain is built from TRBV6-5 and TRBJ2-1, with 8 bases lining up with TRBD2. Germline-derived CDR1 and CDR2 are MNHEY and SVGAGI. The CDR3 runs 15 residues. The J segment lost 8 bases and the V segment lost 1 base, leaving 7 bases of the junction unmatched.

This chain connects TRBV5-4 to TRBJ1-2; D call uncertain. The CDR3 covers 12 residues. The V gene lost 4 bases and the J gene lost 8 bases, with 12 bases spanning the gap. Germline V gene sequence: CDR1 SGHNT, CDR2 YYREEE (reference sequence). CDR3 sequence (DNA): TGTGCCAGCAGCCATTTGCCGGGGGGCTACACCTTC. Translated, it gives CASSHLPGGYTF.

V usage is TRBV7-8 and J usage is TRBJ1-5; a possible D gene is TRBD1 (6 bases). The CDR3 covers 15 residues. Looked up from germline, CDR1 is SGHVS and CDR2 is FQNEAQ. Trimming left V 2 bases short and J 4 bases short, with 12 bases between. CDR3 in DNA: TGTGCCAGCAGCTTAACGGGGGGCGCAAATCAGCCCCAGCATTTT. It specifies CASSLTGGANQPQHF.

The chain uses TRBV19 and TRBJ2-1, with 10 bases that match TRBD2. V dropped 6 bases and J dropped 6; count of bases not matched to a gene: 8. The CDR3 contains 15 residues. Germline CDR1 reads LNHDA; CDR2 reads SQIVND (reference sequence). Here the CDR3 DNA reads TGTGCCAGTAGAGCTAGCGGGGGTTTGTTCAATGAGCAGTTCTTC. It specifies CASRASGGLFNEQFF.

The chain is built from TRBV28 and TRBJ1-1; D possibly corresponds to TRBD1 (5 bases). The V gene's germline CDR1 is MDHEN and CDR2 SYDVKM. This CDR3 has 11 amino acids. Trimming left V 10 bases short and J 4 bases short, with 10 bases between. DNA for the CDR3: TGTGCCATCGGGGGGGGCACTGAAGCTTTCTTT. Its protein product is CAIGGGTEAFF.

In this sample, this clone turned up once. V and J are TRBV19 and TRBJ2-7; 8 positions agree with TRBD2. Germline CDR1 reads LNHDA; CDR2 reads SQIVND (reference sequence). J was trimmed by 5 bases and V by 5 bases; bases with no gene match: 8. This CDR3 is built from 14 residues. The CDR3 DNA sequence: TGTGCCAGTAGTGCCCCGGGACTAGGCGACGAGCAGTACTTC. Residues: CASSAPGLGDEQYF.

The table lists this clone with a few counts. The chain joins TRBV7-2 to TRBJ2-5, with 14 bases aligning to TRBD2. This CDR3 has 16 amino acids. The V segment lost 3 bases and the J segment 8 bases; nucleotides outside the gene matches: 8. Germline V gene lookup returns CDR1 SGHTA and CDR2 FQGNSA. The chain's CDR3 is CASSLGLAGAKSTQYF. The CDR3 DNA sequence: TGTGCCAGCAGCTTGGGACTAGCGGGGGCCAAGAGTACCCAGTACTTC.

The chain links TRBV7-6 to TRBJ1-2; D might be TRBD1 (5 bases). CDR3 size: 13 residues. Germline V gene sequence: CDR1 SGHVS, CDR2 FNYEAQ. Deletions cut 5 bases from V and 4 bases from J, with 11 bases between. CDR3 in DNA: TGTGCCAGCAGCGTTACAGGACGCTATGGCTACACCTTC. Amino acid sequence: CASSVTGRYGYTF.

V is TRBV6-5 and J is TRBJ2-1, with D perhaps TRBD1 (7 bases). V shed 7 bases and J shed 6 bases, with 19 bases lying between them. From germline, CDR1 is MNHEY and CDR2 SVGAGI. CDR3 length equals 15 residues. The CDR3, as DNA: TGTGCCAGCATGCCCCAGGGGGGCCGGGGCAATGAGCAGTTCTTC. It encodes CASMPQGGRGNEQFF.

This chain links TRBV5-5 with TRBJ1-3; tentatively, D is TRBD1 (5 bases). The germline CDR1 and CDR2 sequences are SGHKS and YYEKEE (reference sequence). This CDR3 has 19 amino acids. V lost 1 base, J lost 0 bases, and 20 bases lay in between. The CDR3 DNA sequence: TGTGCCAGCAGCTTGTTTTCTTTTGGGGGGGGGTCCTCTGGAAACACCATATATTTT. This translates into CASSLFSFGGGSSGNTIYF.